This TCR beta chain was recorded in a study of T cell repertoires in cytomegalovirus infection. This clonotype appeared many times. From the reads, TCRdb called clonotypes with MiXCR, one entry per CDR3 protein. The repertoire has about 450,000 distinct CDR3 sequences, roughly a third of them found once; the top ten carry 12% to 15%. The CDR3 covers 12 residues. Germline V lookup: CDR1 SGHTA, CDR2 FQGTGA. V lost 2 bases to trimming and J lost 10 bases, with 10 bases between them. This receptor was taken from a human donor in good health (CMV status not recorded). Some clones in this sample may be carry-over from other donors' samples. The source material was PBMCs. The rearrangement joins TRBV7-3 to TRBJ2-3; D uncertain. CDR3 loop: CASSLGSGSQYF. CDR3 sequence (DNA): TGTGCCAGCAGCTTAGGATCCGGCTCGCAGTATTTT. Full variable domain (outside the CDR3, taken from reference TRBV7-3 and TRBJ2-3): GAGVSQTPSNKVTEKGKYVELRCDPISGHTALYWYRQSLGQGPEFLIYFQGTGAADDSGLPNDRFFAVRPEGSVSTLKIQRTERGDSAVYLCASSLGSGSQYFGPGTRLTVL.